The 12 T cell receptor beta chains below come from one sample, sequenced in a study of blood T cells in healthy people across ages. Alongside a J-beta primer mix, a sample-barcoded 5' primer served in a second PCR lasting about 7 to 11 cycles. TCRdb redid the calling of the 5' RACE reads with MiXCR, one entry per CDR3 protein. The sample consists of roughly 1,700,000 distinct CDR3 sequences, roughly 28% of them appearing once. Sequencing was done on a sample of blood. The source is a woman in her thirties in good health.

The rearrangement links TRBV20-1 to TRBJ2-3; D not resolved. The CDR3 extends over 13 amino acids. V was clipped by 0 bases and J by 6 bases, with 10 bases between them. Germline V gives CDR1 DFQATT, CDR2 SNEGSKA (reference sequence). The CDR3 region is CSAREANGDTQYF. The CDR3 nucleotides read TGCAGTGCTAGAGAGGCCAATGGGGATACGCAGTATTTT.

As to this clonotype: This may come from a read error, since a much larger clone is one base off. The V call is TRBV29-1, the J call TRBJ1-2, with TRBD1 as a possible D gene (5 bases). The CDR3 totals 13 residues. From germline, CDR1 is SQVTM and CDR2 ANQGSEA. CDR3 sequence: CSVDGGEGYGCTF. The CDR3 nucleotides read TGCAGCGTTGACGGAGGGGAGGGCTATGGCTGCACCTTC.

This sequence joins TRBV5-1 and TRBJ2-3; 8 bases are a match to TRBD2. V trimming: 1 base; J trimming: 4 bases; junction bases outside the gene matches: 2. From germline, CDR1 is SGHRS and CDR2 YFSETQ. The CDR3 extends over 14 amino acids. Here the CDR3 reads CASSLISGADTQYF. CDR3 coding DNA: TGCGCCAGCAGCTTGATTAGCGGGGCAGATACGCAGTATTTT.

Turning to this clonotype: The germline gene is not matched at one end of the junction; a read error may be the cause. V usage is TRBV30 and J usage is TRBJ2-1, with 7 bases matching TRBD2. CDR1 is GTSNPN and CDR2 is SVGIG in the germline V gene (reference sequence). This CDR3 region has 15 residues. The CDR3 coding sequence is TGTGCCTGGAGGAAACGGGAGGCAAAATACAATGAGCAGTGCTTC. Residues: CAWRKREAKYNEQCF.

This clonotype showed up just a few times. The chain recombines TRBV12-3 or TRBV12-4 with TRBJ2-3, with TRBD2 matching over 11 bases. V shed 6 bases, J shed 5 bases, and the junction held 7 bases outside the gene matches. CDR3 length: 15 amino acids. The CDR3 coding sequence is TGTGCCAGCAGCGCGACTAGCGGGGCTGGAGATACGCAGTATTTT. Residues: CASSATSGAGDTQYF.

There are many counts of this clonotype. The V gene is TRBV9, the J gene TRBJ1-2; 8 nucleotides align to TRBD1. This CDR3 has 14 amino acids. The V gene end was trimmed by 5 bases and the J gene end by 7 bases; junction bases not matched to a gene: 10. Germline loops: CDR1 SGDLS, CDR2 YYNGEE. The CDR3 DNA follows: TGTGCCAGCAGTACAACAGGGGGACGGCGTGGCTACACCTTC. Protein sequence: CASSTTGGRRGYTF.

The rearrangement joins TRBV5-1 to TRBJ2-5, with D perhaps TRBD2 (7 bases). Germline values: CDR1 SGHRS, CDR2 YFSETQ. V was trimmed by 3 bases and J by 5 bases, leaving 17 bases between them. CDR3 length: 15 amino acids. CDR3 region: CASSWMIGGQETQYF. CDR3 nucleotide sequence: TGCGCCAGCAGCTGGATGATCGGGGGGCAGGAGACCCAGTACTTC.

CDR3 sequence: CSAEVRVGYTF. The CDR3 DNA is TGCAGTGCCGAAGTCCGGGTTGGCTACACCTTC. The chain has TRBV20-1 and TRBJ1-2; no clear D gene. This CDR3 is 11 amino acids long. The germline V gene has CDR1 DFQATT and CDR2 SNEGSKA (reference sequence). Trimming shortened V by 6 bases and J by 7 bases, and 12 bases separated the two germline ends.

In its sample, this clonotype was seen a few times. The chain has TRBV20-1 and TRBJ2-1; perhaps TRBD2 as D (5 bases). Germline assignment: CDR1 DFQATT and CDR2 SNEGSKA (reference sequence). The CDR3 covers 13 residues. V was shortened by 2 bases and J by 1 base, with 6 bases between the two germline ends. The DNA for the CDR3 is TGCAGTGCTAGACCGGGGTCCTACAATGAGCAGTTCTTC. Encoded protein: CSARPGSYNEQFF.

This clonotype was detected a few times. The chain couples TRBV7-9 to TRBJ1-1, with a weak D call TRBD1 (6 bases). The V end was cut by 2 bases, the J end by 3 bases, with 13 bases between. Germline values: CDR1 SEHNR, CDR2 FQNEAQ (reference sequence). This CDR3 contains 15 residues. CDR3 protein: CASSLLNKGDTEAFF. The CDR3 region has the DNA TGTGCCAGCAGCTTATTAAACAAGGGGGACACTGAAGCTTTCTTT.

V usage is TRBV5-1 and J usage is TRBJ2-7; TRBD1 matches 11 bases. J lost 7 bases, V lost 3 bases, and 9 bases had no gene match. CDR3 length: 15 residues. Germline lookup yields CDR1 SGHRS and CDR2 YFSETQ. The CDR3 bases are TGCGCCAGCAGCTCCGAGGGACAGGGGGTCGTTGAGCAGTACTTC. It yields the protein CASSSEGQGVVEQYF. The full variable domain, with the rest looked up from reference TRBV5-1 and TRBJ2-7, is KAGVTQTPRYLIKTRGQQVTLSCSPISGHRSVSWYQQTPGQGLQFLFEYFSETQRNKGNFPGRFSGRQFSNSRSEMNVSTLELGDSALYLCASSSEGQGVVEQYFGPGTRLTVT.

The chain links TRBV4-1 to TRBJ2-7; maybe TRBD1 (5 bases). V was trimmed by 6 bases and J by 3 bases, leaving 18 bases between them. Germline CDR1 reads MGHRA; CDR2 reads YSYEKL. The CDR3 spans 15 residues. CDR3 amino acids: CASRVSGDRRYEQYF. CDR3 sequence (DNA): TGCGCCAGCAGGGTATCCGGTGACAGACGCTACGAGCAGTACTTC.